In its sample, the clone carrying this T cell receptor (beta chain) was seen many times. Its antigen is not identified. The record originates from a study of CD8 T cells in ankylosing spondylitis. Study results and limitations: As reported, disease-linked clones showed significant enrichment in matched ankylosing spondylitis synovial fluid. What seemed typical of ankylosing spondylitis blood was a TCR beta motif built from eight highly homologous variants.

5'-RACE, quantitative and with molecular barcodes, yielded the TCR beta libraries. TCRdb re-analysed the 5' RACE reads in MiXCR, keeping a single row per CDR3 protein. The table records about 130,000 distinct CDR3 sequences, 10% to 12% of them present only once. This clonotype was obtained from a female donor with ankylosing spondylitis or in good health (not recorded which). The material sequenced was blood, either unsorted or a sorted T cell fraction (not recorded which).

CDR3 nucleotides: TGTGCCATCAGTGAGGTCCAGGACAATGAGCAGTTCTTC. It codes for CAISEVQDNEQFF. This chain links TRBV10-3 with TRBJ2-1; D uncertain. Between the trimmed V and J ends, which lost 2 bases and 5 bases, there was a span of 7 bases. The CDR3 covers 13 residues. Germline V gene lookup returns CDR1 ENHRY and CDR2 SYGVKD.